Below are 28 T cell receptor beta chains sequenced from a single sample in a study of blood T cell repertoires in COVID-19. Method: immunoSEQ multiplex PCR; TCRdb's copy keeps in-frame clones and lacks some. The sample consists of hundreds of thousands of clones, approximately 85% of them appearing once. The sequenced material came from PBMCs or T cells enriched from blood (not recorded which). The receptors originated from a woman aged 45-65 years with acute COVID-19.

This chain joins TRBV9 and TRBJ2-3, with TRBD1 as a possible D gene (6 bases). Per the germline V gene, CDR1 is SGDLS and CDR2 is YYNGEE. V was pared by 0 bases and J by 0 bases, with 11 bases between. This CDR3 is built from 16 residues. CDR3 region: CASSVAQGKSTDTQYF. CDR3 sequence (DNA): TGTGCCAGCAGCGTAGCCCAGGGGAAGAGCACAGATACGCAGTATTTT.

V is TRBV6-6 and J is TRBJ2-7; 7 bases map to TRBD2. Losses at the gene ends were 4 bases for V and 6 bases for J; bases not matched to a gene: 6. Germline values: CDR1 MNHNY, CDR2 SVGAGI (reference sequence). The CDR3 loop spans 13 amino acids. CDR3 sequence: CASSLPREGEQYF. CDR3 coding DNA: TGTGCCAGCAGTTTACCAAGGGAGGGCGAGCAGTACTTC.

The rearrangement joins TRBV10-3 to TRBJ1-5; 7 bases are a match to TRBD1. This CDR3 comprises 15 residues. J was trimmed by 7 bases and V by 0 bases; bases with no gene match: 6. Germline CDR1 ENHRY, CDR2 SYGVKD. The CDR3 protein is CAISESTGVRQPQHF. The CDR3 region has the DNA TGTGCCATCAGTGAGTCTACAGGGGTCCGACAGCCCCAGCATTTT.

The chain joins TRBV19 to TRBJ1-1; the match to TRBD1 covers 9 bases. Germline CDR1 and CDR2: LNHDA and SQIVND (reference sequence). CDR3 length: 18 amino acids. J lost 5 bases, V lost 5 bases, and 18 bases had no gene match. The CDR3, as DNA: TGTGCCAGTAGTCCCCCCCAGGGACAGGGTGGTTTTGGAACTGAAGCTTTCTTT. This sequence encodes CASSPPQGQGGFGTEAFF.

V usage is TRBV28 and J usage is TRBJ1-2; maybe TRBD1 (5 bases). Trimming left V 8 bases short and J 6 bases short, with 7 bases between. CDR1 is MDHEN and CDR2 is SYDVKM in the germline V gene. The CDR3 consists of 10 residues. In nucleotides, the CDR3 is TGTGCCAGCGGGGGGAATGGCTACACCTTC. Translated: CASGGNGYTF.

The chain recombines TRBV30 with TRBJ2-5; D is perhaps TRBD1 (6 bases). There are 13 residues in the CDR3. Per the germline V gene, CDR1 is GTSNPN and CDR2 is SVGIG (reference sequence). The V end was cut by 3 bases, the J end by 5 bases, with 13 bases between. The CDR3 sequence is CAWRQQGSETQYF. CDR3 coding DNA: TGTGCCTGGAGGCAACAGGGTAGTGAGACCCAGTACTTC.

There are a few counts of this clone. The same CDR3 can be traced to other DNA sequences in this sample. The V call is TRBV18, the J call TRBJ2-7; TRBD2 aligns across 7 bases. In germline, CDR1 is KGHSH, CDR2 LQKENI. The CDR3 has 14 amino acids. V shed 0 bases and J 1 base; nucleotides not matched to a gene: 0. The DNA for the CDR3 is TGTGCCAGCTCACCACCGGGGGGGTCCTACGAGCAGTACTTC. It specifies CASSPPGGSYEQYF. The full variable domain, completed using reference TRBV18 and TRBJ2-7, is NAGVMQNPRHLVRRRGQEARLRCSPMKGHSHVYWYRQLPEEGLKFMVYLQKENIIDESGMPKERFSAEFPKEGPSILRIQQVVRGDSAAYFCASSPPGGSYEQYFGPGTRLTVT.

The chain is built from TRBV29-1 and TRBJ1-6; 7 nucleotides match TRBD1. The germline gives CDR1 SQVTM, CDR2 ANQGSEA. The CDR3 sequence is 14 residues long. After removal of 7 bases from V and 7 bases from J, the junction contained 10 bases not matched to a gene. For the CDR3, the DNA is TGCAGCGCTGGAGGACAGGACCAGAATTCACCCCTCCACTTT. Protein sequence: CSAGGQDQNSPLHF.

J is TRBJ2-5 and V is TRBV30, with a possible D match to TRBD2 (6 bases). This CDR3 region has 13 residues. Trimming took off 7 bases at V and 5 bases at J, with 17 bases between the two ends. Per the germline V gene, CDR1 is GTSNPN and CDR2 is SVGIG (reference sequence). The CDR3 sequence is CALGGRGRETQYF. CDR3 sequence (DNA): TGTGCCTTGGGGGGTAGGGGAAGGGAGACCCAGTACTTC.

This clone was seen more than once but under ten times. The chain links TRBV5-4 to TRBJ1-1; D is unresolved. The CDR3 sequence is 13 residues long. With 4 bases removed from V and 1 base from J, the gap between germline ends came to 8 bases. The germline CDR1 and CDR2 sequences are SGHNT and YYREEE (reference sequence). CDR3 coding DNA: TGTGCCAGCAGCCGGAGGGCGAACACTGAAGCTTTCTTT. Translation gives CASSRRANTEAFF.

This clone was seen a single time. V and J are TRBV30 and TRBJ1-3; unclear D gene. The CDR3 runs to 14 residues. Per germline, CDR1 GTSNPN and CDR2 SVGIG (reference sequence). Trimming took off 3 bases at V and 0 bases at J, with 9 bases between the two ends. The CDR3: CAWSMTSSGNTIYF. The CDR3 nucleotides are TGTGCCTGGAGCATGACTAGCTCTGGAAACACCATATATTTT.

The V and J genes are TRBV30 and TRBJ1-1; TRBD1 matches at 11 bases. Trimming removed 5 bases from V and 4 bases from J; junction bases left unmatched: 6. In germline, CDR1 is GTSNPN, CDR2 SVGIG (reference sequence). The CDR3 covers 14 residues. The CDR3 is CAWRTGGAGTEAFF. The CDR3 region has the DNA TGTGCCTGGCGGACAGGGGGCGCTGGCACTGAAGCTTTCTTT.

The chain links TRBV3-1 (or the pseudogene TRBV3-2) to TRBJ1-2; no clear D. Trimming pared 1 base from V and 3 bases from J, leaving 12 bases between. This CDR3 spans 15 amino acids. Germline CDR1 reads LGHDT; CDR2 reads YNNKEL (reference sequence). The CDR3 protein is CASSQANSLHYGYTF. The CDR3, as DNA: TGTGCCAGCAGCCAAGCAAACAGCCTCCACTATGGCTACACCTTC.

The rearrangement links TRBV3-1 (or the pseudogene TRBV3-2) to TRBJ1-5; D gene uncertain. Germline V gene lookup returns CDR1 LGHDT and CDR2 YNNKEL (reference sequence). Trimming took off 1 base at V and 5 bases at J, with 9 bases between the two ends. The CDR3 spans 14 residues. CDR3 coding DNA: TGTGCCAGCAGCCAAGGCCCAGGATATCAGCCCCAGCATTTT. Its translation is CASSQGPGYQPQHF.

CDR3 nucleotide sequence: TGTGCCTGGGAACTAAGGGAGACCCAGTACTTC. Its protein is CAWELRETQYF. The chain is built from TRBV30 and TRBJ2-5, with unresolved D. This CDR3 is 11 amino acids long. Germline CDR1 GTSNPN, CDR2 SVGIG (reference sequence). V shed 5 bases and J shed 5 bases, with 9 bases lying between them.

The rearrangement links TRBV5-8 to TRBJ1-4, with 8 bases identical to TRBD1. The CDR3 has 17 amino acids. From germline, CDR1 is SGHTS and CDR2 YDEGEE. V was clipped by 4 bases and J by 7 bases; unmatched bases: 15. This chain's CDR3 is CASSTGTGGGRGEKLFF. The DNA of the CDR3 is TGTGCCAGCAGCACCGGGACAGGCGGCGGGAGGGGTGAAAAACTGTTTTTT.

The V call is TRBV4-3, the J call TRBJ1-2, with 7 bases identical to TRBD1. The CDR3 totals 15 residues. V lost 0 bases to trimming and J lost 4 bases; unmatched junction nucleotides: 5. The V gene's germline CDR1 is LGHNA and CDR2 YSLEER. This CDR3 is CASSQDTGASYGYTF. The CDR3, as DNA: TGCGCCAGCAGCCAAGATACAGGGGCAAGCTATGGCTACACCTTC.

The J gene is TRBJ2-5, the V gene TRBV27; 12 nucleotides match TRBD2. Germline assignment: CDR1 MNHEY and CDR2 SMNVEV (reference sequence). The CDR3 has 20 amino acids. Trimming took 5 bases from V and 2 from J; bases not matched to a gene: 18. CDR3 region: CASSPTGAIGLAGKQETQYF. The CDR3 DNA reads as TGTGCCAGCAGTCCGACAGGGGCAATAGGACTAGCGGGGAAACAAGAGACCCAGTACTTC.

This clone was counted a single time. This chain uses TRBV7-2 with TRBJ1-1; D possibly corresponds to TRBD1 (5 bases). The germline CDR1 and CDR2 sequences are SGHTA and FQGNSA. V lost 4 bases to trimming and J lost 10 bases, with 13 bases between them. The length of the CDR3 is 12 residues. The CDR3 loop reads CASSSRGRAAFF. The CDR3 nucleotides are TGTGCCAGCAGCTCCCGTGGCAGGGCAGCTTTCTTT. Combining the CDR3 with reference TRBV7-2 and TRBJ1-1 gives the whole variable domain GAGVSQSPSNKVTEKGKDVELRCDPISGHTALYWYRQSLGQGLEFLIYFQGNSAPDKSGLPSDRFSAERTGGSVSTLTIQRTQQEDSAVYLCASSSRGRAAFFGQGTRLTVV.

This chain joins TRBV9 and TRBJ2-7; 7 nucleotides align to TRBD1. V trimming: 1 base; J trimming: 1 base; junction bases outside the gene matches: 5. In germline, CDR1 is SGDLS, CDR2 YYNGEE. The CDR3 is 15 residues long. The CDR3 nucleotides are TGTGCCAGCAGCGTAAGGGACAGCCGTTCCTACGAGCAGTACTTC. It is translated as CASSVRDSRSYEQYF.

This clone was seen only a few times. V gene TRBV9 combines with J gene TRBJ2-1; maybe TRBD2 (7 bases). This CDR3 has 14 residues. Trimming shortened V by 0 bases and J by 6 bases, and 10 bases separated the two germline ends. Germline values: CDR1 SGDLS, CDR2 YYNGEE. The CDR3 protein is CASSVVAGANEQFF. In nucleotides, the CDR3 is TGTGCCAGCAGCGTAGTGGCGGGGGCCAATGAGCAGTTCTTC.

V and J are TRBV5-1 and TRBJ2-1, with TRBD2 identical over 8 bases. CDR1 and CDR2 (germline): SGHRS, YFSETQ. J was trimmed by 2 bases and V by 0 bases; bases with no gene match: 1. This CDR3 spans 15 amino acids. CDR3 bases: TGCGCCAGCAGCTTGGACGGGGGGGCCTACAATGAGCAGTTCTTC. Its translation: CASSLDGGAYNEQFF.

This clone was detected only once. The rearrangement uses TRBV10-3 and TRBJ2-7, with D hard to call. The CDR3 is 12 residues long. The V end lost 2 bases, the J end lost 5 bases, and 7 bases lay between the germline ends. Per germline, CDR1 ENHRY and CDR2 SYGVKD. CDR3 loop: CAISEKADEQYF. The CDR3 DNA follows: TGTGCCATCAGTGAGAAGGCGGACGAGCAGTACTTC.

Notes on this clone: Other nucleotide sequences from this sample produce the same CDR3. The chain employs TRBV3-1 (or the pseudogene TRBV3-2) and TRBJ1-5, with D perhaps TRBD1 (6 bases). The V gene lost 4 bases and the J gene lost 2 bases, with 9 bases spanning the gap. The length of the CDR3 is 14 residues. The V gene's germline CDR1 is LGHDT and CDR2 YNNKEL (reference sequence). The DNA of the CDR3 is TGTGCCAGCAGCCCGACAGGAGGCAATCAGCCCCAGCATTTT. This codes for CASSPTGGNQPQHF.

The CDR3 region has the DNA TGTGCCAGCAGCCTGCCTGGCCTGAATTCACCCCTCCACTTT. This sequence encodes CASSLPGLNSPLHF. The rearrangement uses TRBV3-1 (or the pseudogene TRBV3-2) and TRBJ1-6; D remains unclear. Germline V gives CDR1 LGHDT, CDR2 YNNKEL (reference sequence). This CDR3 has 14 residues. The V gene lost 4 bases and the J gene lost 7 bases, with 11 bases spanning the gap.

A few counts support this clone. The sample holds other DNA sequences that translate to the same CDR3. The CDR3 DNA reads as TGTGCCAGCAGCTCGGACAGGGGGGATCAGCCCCAGCATTTT. Its translation: CASSSDRGDQPQHF. This chain links TRBV7-9 with TRBJ1-5, with 10 bases matching TRBD1. The CDR3 length is 14 residues. The germline V gene encodes CDR1 SEHNR and CDR2 FQNEAQ (reference sequence). After removal of 4 bases from V and 5 bases from J, the junction contained 2 bases not matched to a gene.

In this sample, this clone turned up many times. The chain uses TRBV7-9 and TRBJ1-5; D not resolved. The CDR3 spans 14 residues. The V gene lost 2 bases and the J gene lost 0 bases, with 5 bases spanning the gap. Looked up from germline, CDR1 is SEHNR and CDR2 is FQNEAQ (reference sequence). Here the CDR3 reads CASSLQNSNQPQHF. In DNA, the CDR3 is TGTGCCAGCAGCTTACAGAATAGCAATCAGCCCCAGCATTTT.

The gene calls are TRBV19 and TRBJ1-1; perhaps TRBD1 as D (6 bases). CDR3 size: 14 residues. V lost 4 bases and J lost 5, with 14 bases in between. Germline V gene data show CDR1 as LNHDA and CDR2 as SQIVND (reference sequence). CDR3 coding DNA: TGTGCCAGTAGTACGGGGGGCCTGGGGACTGAAGCTTTCTTT. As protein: CASSTGGLGTEAFF.